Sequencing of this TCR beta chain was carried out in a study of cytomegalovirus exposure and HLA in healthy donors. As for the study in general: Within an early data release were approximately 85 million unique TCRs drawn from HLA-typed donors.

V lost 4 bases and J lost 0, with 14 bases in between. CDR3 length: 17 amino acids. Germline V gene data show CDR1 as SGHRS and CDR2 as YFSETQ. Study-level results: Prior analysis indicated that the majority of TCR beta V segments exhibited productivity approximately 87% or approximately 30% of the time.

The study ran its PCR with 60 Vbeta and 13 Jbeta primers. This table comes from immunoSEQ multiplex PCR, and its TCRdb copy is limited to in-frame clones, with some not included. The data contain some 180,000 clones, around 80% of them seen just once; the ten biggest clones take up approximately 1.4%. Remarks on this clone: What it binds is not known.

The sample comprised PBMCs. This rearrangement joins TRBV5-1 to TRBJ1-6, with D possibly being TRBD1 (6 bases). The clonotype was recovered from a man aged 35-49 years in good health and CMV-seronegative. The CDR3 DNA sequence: TGCGCCAGCAGCCGACAGGCAGCAAGCTCCTATAATTCACCCCTCCACTTT. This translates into CASSRQAASSYNSPLHF.